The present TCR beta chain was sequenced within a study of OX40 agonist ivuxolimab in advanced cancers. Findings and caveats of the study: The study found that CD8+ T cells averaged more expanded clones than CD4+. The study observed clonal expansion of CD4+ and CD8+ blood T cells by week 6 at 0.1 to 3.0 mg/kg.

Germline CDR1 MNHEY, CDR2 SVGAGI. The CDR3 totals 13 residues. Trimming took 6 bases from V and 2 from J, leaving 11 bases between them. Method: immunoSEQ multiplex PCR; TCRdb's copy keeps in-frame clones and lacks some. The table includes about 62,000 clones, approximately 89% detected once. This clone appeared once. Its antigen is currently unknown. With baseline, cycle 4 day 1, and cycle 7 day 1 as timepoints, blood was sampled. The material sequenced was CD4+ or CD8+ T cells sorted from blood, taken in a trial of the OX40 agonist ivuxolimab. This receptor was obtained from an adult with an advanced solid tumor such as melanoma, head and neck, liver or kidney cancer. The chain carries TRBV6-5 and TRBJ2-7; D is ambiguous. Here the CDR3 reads CASSNSPPYEQYF. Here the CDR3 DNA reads TGTGCCAGCAGCAATAGCCCCCCCTACGAGCAGTACTTC.